These 29 T cell receptor beta chains originate from one sample sequenced in a study of T-cell reconstitution after alpha-beta-depleted transplantation in children. A TCRbeta library incorporating unique molecular identifiers was prepared. A single record per CDR3 protein comes from TCRdb applying MiXCR to the PCR reads. The data hold roughly 490,000 distinct CDR3 sequences, with about an eighth observed a single time. The sample in question was PBMCs, mostly from graft donor cells, obtained 180 days after TCRalphabeta/CD19-depleted stem cell transplant. The origin of the receptors is a female patient aged 2-15 years who had a stem cell transplant for aplastic anemia, so the T cells may come from the graft donor.

The table lists this clonotype with many counts. An end of the junction does not agree with germline; a read error may underlie this. J is TRBJ1-5 and V is TRBV2; the match to TRBD1 covers 10 bases. The CDR3 contains 18 residues. The V gene's germline CDR1 is SNHLY and CDR2 FYNNEI. This chain's CDR3 is CASRERDRGPISNQPQHF. CDR3 coding DNA: TGTGCCAGCCGTGAGCGGGACAGGGGTCCAATAAGCAATCAGCCCCAGCATTTT. The variable domain in full, with the rest retrieved from reference TRBV2 and TRBJ1-5, is EPEVTQTPSHQVTQMGQEVILRCVPISNHLYFYWYRQILGQKVEFLVSFYNNEISEKSEIFDDQFSVERPDGSNFTLKIRSTKLEDSAMYFCASRERDRGPISNQPQHFGDGTRLSIL.

The chain has TRBV21-1 and TRBJ1-1; the D segment call TRBD1 is taken from the table without a DNA check. TRBV21-1 is classified as a pseudogene. CDR3 size: 12 residues. CDR3 DNA sequence: TGTGCCAGCAACGACAGTGAGACTGAAGCTTTCTTT. It codes for CASNDSETEAFF.

The CDR3 nucleotides read TGTGCCAGCAGTCGATTCACAGGGGGCAGAACTGAAGCTTTCTTT. This translates into CASSRFTGGRTEAFF. This chain connects TRBV6-1 to TRBJ1-1, with TRBD1 matching 9 bases. J gave up 5 bases and V 5 bases, and 9 bases lay outside the gene matches. CDR1 is MNHNS and CDR2 is SASEGT in the germline V gene. This CDR3 spans 15 amino acids.

The chain's CDR3 is CASSLGDRVHEQYF. In nucleotides, the CDR3 is TGTGCCAGCAGTTTGGGGGACAGGGTCCACGAGCAGTACTTC. The V call is TRBV28, the J call TRBJ2-7; 9 bases line up with TRBD1. CDR1 and CDR2 from the germline V gene are MDHEN and SYDVKM. V trimming: 3 bases; J trimming: 5 bases; junction bases outside the gene matches: 5. The CDR3 is made up of 14 amino acids.

This clonotype appeared a few times. The gene calls are TRBV7-9 and TRBJ2-7, with D maybe TRBD1 (6 bases). V was trimmed by 3 bases and J by 5 bases, leaving 20 bases between them. Germline CDR1 is SEHNR and CDR2 is FQNEAQ (reference sequence). There are 16 residues in the CDR3. CDR3 region: CASSLDRDVTGHEQYV. CDR3 sequence (DNA): TGTGCCAGCAGCTTGGACAGAGACGTCACCGGGCACGAGCAGTACGTC.

V usage is TRBV7-2 and J usage is TRBJ2-3; perhaps D is TRBD1 or TRBD2 (5 bases each). Trimming stripped 0 bases from V and 4 bases from J, with 20 bases between. CDR1 is SGHTA and CDR2 is FQGNSA in the germline V gene. CDR3 length: 18 amino acids. The CDR3 region has the DNA TGTGCCAGCAGCTTAGCACCGCCGACAGCGGCTTGGGCAGATACGCAGTATTTT. Amino acids: CASSLAPPTAAWADTQYF.

The table lists this clonotype with many counts. J is TRBJ1-1 and V is TRBV5-1; 9 positions agree with TRBD1. With 2 bases clipped from V and 0 bases from J, the junction kept 5 bases outside the gene matches. The CDR3 sequence is 16 residues long. Germline V gene sequence: CDR1 SGHRS, CDR2 YFSETQ. The CDR3 DNA follows: TGCGCCAGCAGCTTCCGGGACAGGGCCTTGAACACTGAAGCTTTCTTT. Protein: CASSFRDRALNTEAFF.

This clonotype was picked up many times. The DNA for the CDR3 is TGTGCCAGCAGTTGGCCCGGGGAGCTGTTTTTT. Protein product: CASSWPGELFF. The chain joins TRBV6-2 or TRBV6-3 to TRBJ2-2; D gene ambiguous. The V end was cut by 4 bases, the J end by 6 bases, with 3 bases between. CDR3 size: 11 residues. The germline CDR1 and CDR2 sequences are MNHEY and SVGEGT.

The sample holds many counts of this clonotype. CDR3 DNA: TGTGCCAGCAGTTTGGGCAGTCACAATGAGCAGTTCTTC. Protein sequence: CASSLGSHNEQFF. The rearrangement joins TRBV12-3 or TRBV12-4 to TRBJ2-1; D call uncertain. V shed 3 bases and J shed 5 bases, with 8 bases lying between them. The CDR3 is 13 residues long.

This clonotype has more than one count but fewer than ten. Here the CDR3 DNA reads TGTGCCAGCAGCCAAAGACAGGCAACTAATGAAAAACTGTTTTTT. This sequence encodes CASSQRQATNEKLFF. The chain couples TRBV7-2 to TRBJ1-4; TRBD1 might be the D (6 bases). Trimming shortened V by 5 bases and J by 0 bases, and 10 bases separated the two germline ends. The germline V gene has CDR1 SGHTA and CDR2 FQGNSA. CDR3 length equals 15 residues.

This clonotype was counted only a few times. The chain recombines TRBV6-5 with TRBJ1-1; D gene uncertain. The CDR3 runs 13 residues. With 0 bases removed from V and 11 bases from J, the gap between germline ends came to 13 bases. Germline V gene data show CDR1 as MNHEY and CDR2 as SVGAGI. CDR3 amino acids: CASSYSTAGEAFF. The CDR3 DNA reads TGTGCCAGCAGTTACTCTACGGCCGGGGAGGCTTTCTTT.

V and J are TRBV7-2 and TRBJ2-1, with D tentatively TRBD2 (6 bases). The CDR3 has 15 residues. Germline-derived CDR1 and CDR2 are SGHTA and FQGNSA. V lost 3 bases and J 9 bases, leaving 18 bases between the germline ends. Here the CDR3 DNA reads TGTGCCAGCAGCTTCTCGGTACTAGCCTCGGGTGAGCAGTTCTTC. Its translation is CASSFSVLASGEQFF.

The rearrangement uses TRBV6-2 or TRBV6-3 and TRBJ2-6, with 8 positions matching TRBD1. The germline gives CDR1 MNHEY, CDR2 SVGEGT. The CDR3 length is 17 residues. Trimming removed 8 bases from V and 0 bases from J; junction bases left unmatched: 9. In DNA form, the CDR3 reads TGTGCCAGCGCCTTCGGGACAGGACACTCTGGGGCCAACGTCCTGACTTTC. Its protein product is CASAFGTGHSGANVLTF.

This clonotype came up a few times. The CDR3 DNA is TGTGCCAGCAGCCCAGCGGGCTCCTACGAGCAGTACTTC. Its translation: CASSPAGSYEQYF. The chain links TRBV27 to TRBJ2-7, with D tentatively TRBD2 (6 bases). The CDR3 is made up of 13 amino acids. V was pared by 6 bases and J by 0 bases, with 9 bases between. Germline lookup yields CDR1 MNHEY and CDR2 SMNVEV (reference sequence).

This clonotype has more than one count but fewer than ten. This chain links TRBV5-1 with TRBJ1-1; no clear D gene. Trimming cost V 0 bases and J 6 bases, with 12 bases left between them. The CDR3 covers 14 residues. Germline V gene sequence: CDR1 SGHRS, CDR2 YFSETQ. In DNA, the CDR3 is TGCGCCAGCAGCTTGGTACCGGGCGTGGCTGAAGCTTTCTTT. It codes for CASSLVPGVAEAFF.

This clonotype was recorded a few times. CDR3 sequence (DNA): TGTGCCAGCACACCCGGAACCTACAAAGATGGCTACACCTTC. Translation: CASTPGTYKDGYTF. J is TRBJ1-2 and V is TRBV5-6; no definite D call. The germline V and J ends were trimmed by 6 bases and 6 bases, with 18 bases remaining between them. This CDR3 has 14 amino acids. From germline, CDR1 is SGHDT and CDR2 YYEEEE.

DNA for the CDR3: TGTGCCAGCAGCGCGCCACTCGGGACAGAAGCTTTCTTT. It codes for CASSAPLGTEAFF. The V call is TRBV9, the J call TRBJ1-1; TRBD1 might be the D (6 bases). This CDR3 has 13 amino acids. Trimming took 3 bases from V and 8 from J, leaving 14 bases between them. The germline V gene has CDR1 SGDLS and CDR2 YYNGEE. Together with reference TRBV9 and TRBJ1-1, the CDR3 gives the full variable domain: DSGVTQTPKHLITATGQRVTLRCSPRSGDLSVYWYQQSLDQGLQFLIQYYNGEERAKGNILERFSAQQFPDLHSELNLSSLELGDSALYFCASSAPLGTEAFFGQGTRLTVV.

This chain joins TRBV7-2 and TRBJ2-3, with TRBD2 as a possible D gene (5 bases). The CDR3 runs to 15 residues. Trimming shortened V by 3 bases and J by 3 bases, and 13 bases separated the two germline ends. Per germline, CDR1 SGHTA and CDR2 FQGNSA. CDR3 region: CASSFWGDGTDTQYF. DNA of the CDR3: TGTGCCAGCAGCTTCTGGGGAGACGGGACAGATACGCAGTATTTT.

This clonotype turned up a few times. This chain joins TRBV15 and TRBJ2-1; a weak D match, TRBD2 (6 bases). Germline V gene sequence: CDR1 LNHNV, CDR2 YYDKDF (reference sequence). The CDR3 is made up of 14 amino acids. The V end was cut by 2 bases, the J end by 3 bases, with 8 bases between. For the CDR3, the DNA is TGTGCCACCAGCAGACTAGCGAACTACAATGAGCAGTTCTTC. It codes for CATSRLANYNEQFF.

The chain carries TRBV9 and TRBJ2-3; 7 bases are a match to TRBD1. CDR3 size: 16 residues. Per the germline V gene, CDR1 is SGDLS and CDR2 is YYNGEE. The trim removed 4 bases at V and 6 bases at J, leaving 14 bases unmatched. CDR3 nucleotide sequence: TGTGCCAGCAGCCCCACAGGGGTGCCAACAGCGGATACGCAGTATTTT. This gives the protein CASSPTGVPTADTQYF.

This clonotype was counted between two and nine times. This chain uses TRBV12-3 or TRBV12-4 with TRBJ1-1; TRBD1 agrees at 9 bases. The trim removed 6 bases at V and 5 bases at J, leaving 7 bases unmatched. The CDR3 loop spans 14 amino acids. CDR3 loop: CASSPTGGETEAFF. DNA for the CDR3: TGTGCCAGCAGCCCAACAGGGGGCGAGACTGAAGCTTTCTTT.

The chain is built from TRBV14 and TRBJ2-1; the D gene is possibly TRBD1 (5 bases). V lost 1 base and J 9 bases, leaving 19 bases between the germline ends. CDR1 is SGHDN, CDR2 FVKESK, per germline. This CDR3 spans 16 amino acids. This CDR3 is CASSQGFRQGSTEQFF. DNA of the CDR3: TGTGCCAGCAGCCAAGGATTTAGGCAGGGCAGTACTGAGCAGTTCTTC.

This clonotype was seen more than once but under ten times. The CDR3 nucleotides read TGCAGCGTGTCCACAGGGGGCGGGAACGAGCAGTACTTC. As protein: CSVSTGGGNEQYF. V is TRBV29-1 and J is TRBJ2-7, with TRBD1 matching over 9 bases. The germline CDR1 and CDR2 sequences are SQVTM and ANQGSEA. This CDR3 is 13 amino acids long. Unmatched junction bases numbered 8, after V lost 6 bases and J lost 5 bases.

Many counts were recorded for this clonotype. This rearrangement joins TRBV25-1 to TRBJ2-7, with D possibly being TRBD2 (5 bases). V gave up 1 base and J gave up 1 base, with 8 bases separating them. CDR1 MGHDK and CDR2 SYGVNS come from the germline V gene. CDR3 length: 14 residues. The CDR3 DNA reads TGTGCCAGCAGTGAATCGGGGATTTCCTACGAGCAGTACTTC. It codes for CASSESGISYEQYF.

In this sample, this clonotype turned up a few times. The genes are TRBV20-1 and TRBJ2-2, with D unclear. Looked up from germline, CDR1 is DFQATT and CDR2 is SNEGSKA (reference sequence). The CDR3 contains 11 residues. Trimming removed 4 bases from V and 7 bases from J, with 7 bases in between. CDR3: CSATENGELFF. CDR3 in DNA: TGCAGTGCTACGGAGAACGGGGAGCTGTTTTTT.

The chain recombines TRBV27 with TRBJ2-7; 9 positions match TRBD2. V shed 7 bases, J shed 6 bases, and the junction held 16 bases outside the gene matches. This CDR3 has 16 amino acids. Germline V CDR1 and CDR2: MNHEY, SMNVEV (reference sequence). Here the CDR3 reads CASIPDSGRGRSEQYF. CDR3 bases: TGTGCCAGCATACCGGATAGCGGGAGAGGAAGGAGCGAGCAGTACTTC.

The genes are TRBV12-3 or TRBV12-4 and TRBJ2-2; TRBD1 is a possible D gene (6 bases). Deletions cut 5 bases from V and 1 base from J, with 17 bases between. This CDR3 has 17 residues. As DNA, the CDR3 is TGTGCCAGCAGTGCACCAGGGGCAAGATGGAACACCGGGGAGCTGTTTTTT. This codes for CASSAPGARWNTGELFF.

This chain joins TRBV4-3 and TRBJ1-2, with D unresolved. This CDR3 contains 16 residues. V dropped 1 base and J dropped 5 bases, with 17 bases sitting between them. CDR1 and CDR2 (germline): LGHNA, YSLEER. Here the CDR3 DNA reads TGCGCCAGCAGCCAAGTGTCAGTCCCTCCTCTTTATGGCTACACCTTC. It translates to CASSQVSVPPLYGYTF.

This clonotype was counted only a few times. J is TRBJ2-1 and V is TRBV3-1; 10 bases agree with TRBD2. Per germline, CDR1 LGHDT and CDR2 YNNKEL (reference sequence). The junction had 4 bases not matched to a gene; V was cut back by 5 bases and J by 15 bases. The CDR3 sequence is 11 residues long. DNA for the CDR3: TGTGCCAGCAGCTCAAGCGGGAGGGGGTTCTTC. Its translation: CASSSSGRGFF.